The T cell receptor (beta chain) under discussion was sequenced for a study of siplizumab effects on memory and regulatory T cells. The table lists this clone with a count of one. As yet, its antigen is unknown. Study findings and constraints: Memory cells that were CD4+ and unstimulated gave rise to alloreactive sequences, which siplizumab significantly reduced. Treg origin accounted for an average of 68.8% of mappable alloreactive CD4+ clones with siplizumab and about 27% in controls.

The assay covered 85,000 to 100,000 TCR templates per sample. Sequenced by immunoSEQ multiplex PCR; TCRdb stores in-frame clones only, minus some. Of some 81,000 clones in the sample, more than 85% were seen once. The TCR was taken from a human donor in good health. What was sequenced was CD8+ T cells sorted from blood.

The CDR3 bases are TGTGCCAGCAGTGACTTCCCCGGGAGTCCCGACAATGAGCAGTTCTTC. Translated, it gives CASSDFPGSPDNEQFF. The chain employs TRBV6-4 and TRBJ2-1; possibly TRBD2 for D (6 bases). The CDR3 has 16 residues. V dropped 1 base and J dropped 5 bases, with 15 bases sitting between them. CDR1 is MRHNA and CDR2 is SNTAGT in the germline V gene.